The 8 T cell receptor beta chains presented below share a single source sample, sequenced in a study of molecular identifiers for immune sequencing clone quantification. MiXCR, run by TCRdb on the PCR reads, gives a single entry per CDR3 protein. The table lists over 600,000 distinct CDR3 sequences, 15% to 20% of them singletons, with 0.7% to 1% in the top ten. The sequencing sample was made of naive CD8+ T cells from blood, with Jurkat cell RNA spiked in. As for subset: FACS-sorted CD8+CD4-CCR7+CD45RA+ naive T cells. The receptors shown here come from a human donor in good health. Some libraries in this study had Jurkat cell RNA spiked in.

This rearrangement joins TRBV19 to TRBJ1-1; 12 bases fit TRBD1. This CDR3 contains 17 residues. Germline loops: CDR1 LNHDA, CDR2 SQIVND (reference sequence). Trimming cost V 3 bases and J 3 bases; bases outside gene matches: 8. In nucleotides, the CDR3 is TGTGCCAGTAGTATTTTCGGGACAGGGGGCGCGTACACTGAAGCTTTCTTT. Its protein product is CASSIFGTGGAYTEAFF.

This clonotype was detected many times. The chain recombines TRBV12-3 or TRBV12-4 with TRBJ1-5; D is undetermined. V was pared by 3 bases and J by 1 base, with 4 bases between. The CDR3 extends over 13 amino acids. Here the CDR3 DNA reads TGTGCCAGCAGTTTTCAGAGCAATCAGCCCCAGCATTTT. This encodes CASSFQSNQPQHF.

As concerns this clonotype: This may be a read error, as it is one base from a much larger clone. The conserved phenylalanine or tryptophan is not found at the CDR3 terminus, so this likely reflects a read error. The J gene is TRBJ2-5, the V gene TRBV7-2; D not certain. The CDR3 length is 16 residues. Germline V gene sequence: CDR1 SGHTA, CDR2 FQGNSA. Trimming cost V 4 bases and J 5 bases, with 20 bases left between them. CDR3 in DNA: TGTGCCAGCAGCTCGACTGACACGCCCCGGTGGGAGACCCAGTACCTC. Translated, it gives CASSSTDTPRWETQYL.

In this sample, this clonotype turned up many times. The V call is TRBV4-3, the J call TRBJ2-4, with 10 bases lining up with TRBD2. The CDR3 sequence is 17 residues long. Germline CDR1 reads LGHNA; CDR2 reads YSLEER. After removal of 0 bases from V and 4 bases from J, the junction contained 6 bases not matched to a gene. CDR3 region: CASSQDISSGGKNIQYF. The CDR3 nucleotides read TGCGCCAGCAGCCAAGATATTAGTAGCGGGGGGAAAAACATTCAGTACTTC.

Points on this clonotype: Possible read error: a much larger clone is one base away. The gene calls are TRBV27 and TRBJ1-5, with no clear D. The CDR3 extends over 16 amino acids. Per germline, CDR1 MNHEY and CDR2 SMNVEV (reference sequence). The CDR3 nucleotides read TGTGCCAGCAGTTTGGTGACCCCGAGGGCCAATCGGCCCCAGCATTTT. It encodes CASSLVTPRANRPQHF.

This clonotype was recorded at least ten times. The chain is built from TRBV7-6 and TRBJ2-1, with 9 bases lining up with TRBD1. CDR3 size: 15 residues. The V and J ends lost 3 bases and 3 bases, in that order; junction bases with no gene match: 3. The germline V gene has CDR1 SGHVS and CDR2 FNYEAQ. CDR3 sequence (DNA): TGTGCCAGCAGCTTGCGACAGGGGGACTACAATGAGCAGTTCTTC. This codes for CASSLRQGDYNEQFF.

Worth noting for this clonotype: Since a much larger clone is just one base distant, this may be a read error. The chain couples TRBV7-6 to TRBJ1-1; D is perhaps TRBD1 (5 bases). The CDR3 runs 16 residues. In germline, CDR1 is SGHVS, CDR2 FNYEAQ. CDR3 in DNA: TGTGCCATCAGCTTAGAACTGGGGCTTCCGAACACTGAAGCTTTCTTT. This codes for CAISLELGLPNTEAFF.

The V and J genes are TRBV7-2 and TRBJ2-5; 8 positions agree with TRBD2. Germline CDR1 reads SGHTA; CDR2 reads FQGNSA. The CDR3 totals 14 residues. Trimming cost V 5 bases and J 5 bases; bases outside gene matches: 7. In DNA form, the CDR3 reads TGTGCCAGCAGCCTTAGCGGGGACGGGGAGACCCAGTACTTC. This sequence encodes CASSLSGDGETQYF.